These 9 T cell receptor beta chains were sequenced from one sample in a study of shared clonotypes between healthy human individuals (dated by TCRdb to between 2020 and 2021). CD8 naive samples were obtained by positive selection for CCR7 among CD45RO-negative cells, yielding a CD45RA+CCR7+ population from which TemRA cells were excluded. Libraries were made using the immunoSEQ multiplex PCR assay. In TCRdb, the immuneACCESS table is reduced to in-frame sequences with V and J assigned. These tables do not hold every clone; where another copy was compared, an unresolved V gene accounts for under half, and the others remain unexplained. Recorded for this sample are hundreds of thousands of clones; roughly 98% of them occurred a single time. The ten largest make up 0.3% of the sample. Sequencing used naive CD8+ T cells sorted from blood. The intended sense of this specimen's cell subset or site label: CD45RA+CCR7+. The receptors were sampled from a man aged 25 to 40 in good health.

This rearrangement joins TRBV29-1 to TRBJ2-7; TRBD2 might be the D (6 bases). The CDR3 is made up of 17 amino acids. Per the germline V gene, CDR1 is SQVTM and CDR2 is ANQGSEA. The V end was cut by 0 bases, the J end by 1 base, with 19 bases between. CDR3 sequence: CSVEDRNRDSGSYEQYF. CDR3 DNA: TGCAGCGTTGAAGATCGGAATAGGGACTCGGGATCCTACGAGCAGTACTTC.

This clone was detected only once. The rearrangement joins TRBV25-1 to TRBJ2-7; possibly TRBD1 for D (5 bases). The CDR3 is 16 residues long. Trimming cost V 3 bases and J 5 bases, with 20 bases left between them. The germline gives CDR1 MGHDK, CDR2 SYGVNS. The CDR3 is CASSDVNDSVEDEQYF. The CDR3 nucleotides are TGTGCCAGCAGTGATGTCAACGACAGCGTAGAAGACGAGCAGTACTTC.

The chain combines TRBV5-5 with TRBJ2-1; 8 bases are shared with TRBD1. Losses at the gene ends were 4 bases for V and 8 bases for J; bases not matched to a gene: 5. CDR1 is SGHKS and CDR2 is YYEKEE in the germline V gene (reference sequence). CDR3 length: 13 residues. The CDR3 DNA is TGTGCCAGCAGCGCAACAGGGGGATATGAGCAGTTCTTC. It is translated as CASSATGGYEQFF.

CDR3 loop: CASSPVGQRIAKNIQYF. The CDR3 coding sequence is TGTGCCAGCAGCCCCGTCGGACAGCGAATAGCCAAAAACATTCAGTACTTC. The chain has TRBV7-8 and TRBJ2-4; a possible D gene is TRBD1 (6 bases). The length of the CDR3 is 17 residues. V lost 5 bases, J lost 0 bases, and 17 bases lay in between. Germline loops: CDR1 SGHVS, CDR2 FQNEAQ. The complete variable domain, with remaining parts taken from reference TRBV7-8 and TRBJ2-4, reads GAGVSQSPRYKVAKRGQDVALRCDPISGHVSLFWYQQALGQGPEFLTYFQNEAQLDKSGLPSDRFFAERPEGSVSTLKIQRTQQEDSAVYLCASSPVGQRIAKNIQYFGAGTRLSVL.

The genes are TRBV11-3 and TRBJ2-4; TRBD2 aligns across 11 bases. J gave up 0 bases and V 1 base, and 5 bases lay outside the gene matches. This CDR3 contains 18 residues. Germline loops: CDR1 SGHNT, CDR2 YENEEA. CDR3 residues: CASSLGRTSGRAKNIQYF. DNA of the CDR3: TGTGCCAGCAGCTTAGGAAGAACTAGCGGGAGAGCCAAAAACATTCAGTACTTC.

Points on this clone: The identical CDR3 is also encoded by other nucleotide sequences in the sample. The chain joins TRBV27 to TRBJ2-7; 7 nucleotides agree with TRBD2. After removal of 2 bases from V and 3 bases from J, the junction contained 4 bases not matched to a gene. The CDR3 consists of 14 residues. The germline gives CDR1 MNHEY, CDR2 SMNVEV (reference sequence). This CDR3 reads CASSLGGRNYEQYF. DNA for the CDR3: TGTGCCAGCAGTTTAGGCGGGAGAAACTACGAGCAGTACTTC.

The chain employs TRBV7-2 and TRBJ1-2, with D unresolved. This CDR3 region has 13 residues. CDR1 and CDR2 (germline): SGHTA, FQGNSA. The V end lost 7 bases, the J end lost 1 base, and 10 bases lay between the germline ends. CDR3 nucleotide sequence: TGTGCCAGCATCCCGAGGGATAACTATGGCTACACCTTC. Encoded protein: CASIPRDNYGYTF.

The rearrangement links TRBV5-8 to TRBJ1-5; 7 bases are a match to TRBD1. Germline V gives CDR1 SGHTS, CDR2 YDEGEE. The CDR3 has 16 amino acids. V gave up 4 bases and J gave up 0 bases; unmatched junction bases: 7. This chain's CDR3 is CASSSDRDDSNQPQHF. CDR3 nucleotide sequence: TGTGCCAGCAGCAGTGACAGGGACGATAGCAATCAGCCCCAGCATTTT.

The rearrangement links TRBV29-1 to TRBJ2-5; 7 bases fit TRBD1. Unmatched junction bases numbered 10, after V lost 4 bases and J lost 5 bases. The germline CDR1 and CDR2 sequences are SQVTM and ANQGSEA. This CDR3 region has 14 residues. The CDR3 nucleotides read TGCAGCGTTGGGAACAGGGGTTCTTCGGAGACCCAGTACTTC. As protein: CSVGNRGSSETQYF.